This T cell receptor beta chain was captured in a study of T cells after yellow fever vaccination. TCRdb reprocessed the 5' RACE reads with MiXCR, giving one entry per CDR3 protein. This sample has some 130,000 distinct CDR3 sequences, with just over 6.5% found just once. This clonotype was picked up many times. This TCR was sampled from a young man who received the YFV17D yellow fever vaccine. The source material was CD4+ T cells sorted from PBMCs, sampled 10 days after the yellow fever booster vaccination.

CDR3 region: CSAPLAGGLNEQFF. As DNA, the CDR3 is TGCAGTGCTCCACTAGCGGGAGGGCTCAATGAGCAGTTCTTC. This rearrangement joins TRBV20-1 to TRBJ2-1, with TRBD2 matching over 13 bases. The CDR3 consists of 14 residues. Looked up from germline, CDR1 is DFQATT and CDR2 is SNEGSKA (reference sequence). The ends lost 5 bases at V and 6 bases at J; junction bases unmatched: 4.